The 2 T cell receptor beta chains below were found in one sample sequenced in a study of T-cell reconstitution after alpha-beta-depleted transplantation in children. A TCRbeta library incorporating unique molecular identifiers was prepared. Via MiXCR, TCRdb re-called the PCR reads, giving one row per CDR3 protein. The profile covers 500,000 to 750,000 distinct CDR3 sequences, with under 15% appearing a single time and approximately 2.1% taken by the ten largest. The sequencing here drew on PBMCs, mostly from graft donor cells, taken 360 days after TCRalphabeta/CD19-depleted stem cell transplant. The receptors come from a male patient aged 10 to 17 who had a stem cell transplant for acute myeloid leukemia, so the T cells may come from the graft donor.

This clonotype was recorded at least ten times. The chain carries TRBV20-1 and TRBJ2-7; either TRBD1 or TRBD2 may fit D (6 bases each). The CDR3 has 14 amino acids. Germline lookup yields CDR1 DFQATT and CDR2 SNEGSKA (reference sequence). Trimming stripped 5 bases from V and 5 bases from J, with 19 bases between. The CDR3 DNA is TGCAGTGCTGGACGACCTCGGGGGCCCAACGAGCAGTACTTC. Its translation is CSAGRPRGPNEQYF.

This clonotype has just a few counts. The chain is built from TRBV14 and TRBJ2-1; D unclear. V shed 5 bases and J shed 0 bases, with 14 bases lying between them. The germline CDR1 and CDR2 sequences are SGHDN and FVKESK. The CDR3 contains 16 residues. CDR3 nucleotides: TGTGCCAGCAGCGCTGATCGGCTAAGCTCCTACAATGAGCAGTTCTTC. Translated: CASSADRLSSYNEQFF. The whole variable domain, filled in from reference TRBV14 and TRBJ2-1, reads EAGVTQFPSHSVIEKGQTVTLRCDPISGHDNLYWYRRVMGKEIKFLLHFVKESKQDESGMPNNRFLAERTGGTYSTLKVQPAELEDSGVYFCASSADRLSSYNEQFFGPGTRLTVL.